This TCR beta chain was sequenced during a study of blood T cell repertoires in COVID-19. The length of the CDR3 is 14 residues. Trimming removed 4 bases from V and 4 bases from J, with 13 bases in between. Germline CDR1 is SGHAT and CDR2 is FQNNGV. Recruitment covered about 26 US areas and drew participants whose ages spanned roughly 18 to 100 years. Authors' processing steps: The authors estimated nucleated cell counts from reference gene primer amplification. The assay was immunoSEQ multiplex PCR, and TCRdb's table has in-frame clones only and misses some. The D gene and trimming were derived from the DNA, and the V and J assignments and clone size from that table. The data contain just over 350,000 clones, less than 90% of them seen just once; the ten biggest clones take up just under 3%.

This sequence originates from a woman aged 25 to 39 who had recovered from COVID-19. The sequenced sample consisted of PBMCs or T cells enriched from blood (not recorded which). The chain recombines TRBV11-2 with TRBJ2-5; D may be TRBD2 (6 bases). In DNA form, the CDR3 reads TGTGCCAGCAGCTCTCCCGGGGAGGCAGAGACCCAGTACTTC. It encodes CASSSPGEAETQYF.